A selection of T cell receptor beta chains follows, all from one sample in a study of blood T cell repertoires in COVID-19. The protocol was immunoSEQ multiplex PCR, while the TCRdb copy is restricted to in-frame clones and leaves out a portion. The sample carries more than 200,000 clones, roughly 89% recorded once. The specimen sequenced was PBMCs or T cells enriched from blood (not recorded which). Receptor source: a woman between 25 and 40 years old who had recovered from COVID-19. Each CDR3 is given without its conserved first and last residue.

cdr3_aa | j_call | v_call
ASSDSFYGYT | TRBJ1-2 | TRBV27
ASSERGQGSYGYT | TRBJ1-2 | TRBV6-1
ASSHAYRGPGNIQY | TRBJ2-4 | TRBV4-3
ASSQEELAGGRFGELF | TRBJ2-2 | TRBV4-2
ASSASDTEAF | TRBJ1-1 | TRBV9
ASADWGGQNYGYT | TRBJ1-2 | TRBV2
ASSRTQNQPQH | TRBJ1-5 | TRBV18
ASSEGPQGNPYEQY | TRBJ2-7 | TRBV9
ASSATTGGWY | TRBJ2-7 | TRBV7-8
ASRRTGDEQY | TRBJ2-7 | TRBV28
ASSQPGNTEAF | TRBJ1-1 | TRBV4-3
ASSPWGGAGQQPQH | TRBJ1-5 | TRBV2
ASSVSGLQSSVYT | TRBJ1-2 | TRBV7-2
SASGDREYEQY | TRBJ2-7 | TRBV20-1
ASSPGPPPQH | TRBJ1-5 | TRBV27
ASSWTGNQPQH | TRBJ1-5 | TRBV12-3/TRBV12-4
ATSRDRNRINEQF | TRBJ2-1 | TRBV15
ASSLSGTASYEQY | TRBJ2-7 | TRBV28
ASSISGAGNEQF | TRBJ2-1 | TRBV19
ASSQDFSSTEAF | TRBJ1-1 | TRBV5-5
ASSAPGTPQAF | TRBJ1-1 | TRBV28
ASSQDIREQY | TRBJ2-7 | TRBV3-1/TRBV3-2
ASSLGVRGHTYNEQF | TRBJ2-1 | TRBV7-9
ASRLGDGSSGYT | TRBJ1-2 | TRBV28
ASRRQGAPGYT | TRBJ1-2 | TRBV27
ASSESGFAYKGYT | TRBJ1-2 | TRBV6-1
ASSPRLAGNYEQY | TRBJ2-7 | TRBV9
ASSIGSRATQH | TRBJ1-5 | TRBV19
AWSDITSNQPQH | TRBJ1-5 | TRBV30
ATGTQSENTEAF | TRBJ1-1 | TRBV18
ASSERQGSDFFGAF | TRBJ1-1 | TRBV18
ASSSHLGQLGDTQY | TRBJ2-3 | TRBV13
ASSLLYAWTSGGYEQY | TRBJ2-7 | TRBV11-2
ASSLLGTGPQ | TRBJ2-7 | TRBV28
ASSQPRASGIYEQY | TRBJ2-7 | TRBV28
ASSWGTGNQPQH | TRBJ1-5 | TRBV5-1
ASSHPGTEAF | TRBJ1-1 | TRBV27
ASSFSGADTQY | TRBJ2-3 | TRBV12-3/TRBV12-4
ASSSVGGETLNTEAF | TRBJ1-1 | TRBV5-8
ASSLSGQAYGYT | TRBJ1-2 | TRBV28
ASESGESSHEQF | TRBJ2-1 | TRBV19